Given below is one T cell receptor beta chain in context. A much larger clone differs from this one at a single base, so this may be a read error. This sample stems from a study of glioma-infiltrating T cells. The germline V gene has CDR1 SEHNR and CDR2 FQNEAQ (reference sequence). The CDR3 covers 14 residues. J lost 7 bases, V lost 8 bases, and 13 bases had no gene match. Using RNA template, CDR3s of TCR alpha and beta were amplified with iRepertoire arm-PCR. TCRdb reprocessed the multiplex PCR reads with MiXCR, giving one entry per CDR3 protein. The sample lists under 200,000 distinct CDR3 sequences, 43% seen once, with 4% to 6.5% in the top ten.

Material for sequencing was glioma tissue, nonneoplastic brain tissue, or PBMCs (not recorded which). The source is a human donor with low-grade glioma or glioblastoma, undergoing nonglioma brain surgery, or in good health (not recorded which). This chain uses TRBV7-9 with TRBJ2-7; 8 positions match TRBD2. The CDR3 region has the DNA TGTGCCAGCGAAGGACTAGCCTCCTACAATGAGCAGTACTTC. It codes for CASEGLASYNEQYF. Full variable domain (remainder filled in from reference TRBV7-9 and TRBJ2-7): DTGVSQNPRHKITKRGQNVTFRCDPISEHNRLYWYRQTLGQGPEFLTYFQNEAQLEKSRLLSDRFSAERPKGSFSTLEIQRTEQGDSAMYLCASEGLASYNEQYFGPGTRLTVT.